The 26 T cell receptor beta chains below all came from one sample that was sequenced in a study of T-cell memory formation after mild COVID-19. TCRdb redid the calling of the 5' RACE reads with MiXCR, one entry per CDR3 protein. The table shows 140,000 to 150,000 distinct CDR3 sequences, with almost 25% occurring only once. Sequences were obtained from PBMCs or a T cell subset sorted from them (not recorded which). These receptors were obtained from an adult woman who had mild COVID-19 (a few samples of this study predate the infection). Cell type and time point are not known.

The chain has TRBV7-9 and TRBJ2-7, with a tentative D call TRBD1 (6 bases). Trimming pared 4 bases from V and 4 bases from J, leaving 17 bases between. Per the germline V gene, CDR1 is SEHNR and CDR2 is FQNEAQ (reference sequence). The CDR3 runs to 15 residues. The CDR3 loop reads CASSSEAGVWYEQYF. CDR3 nucleotides: TGTGCCAGCAGCTCGGAGGCAGGGGTATGGTACGAGCAGTACTTC.

The chain links TRBV20-1 to TRBJ2-7; D possibly corresponds to TRBD2 (5 bases). The CDR3 length is 14 residues. Germline assignment: CDR1 DFQATT and CDR2 SNEGSKA (reference sequence). Trimming stripped 5 bases from V and 3 bases from J, with 17 bases between. The CDR3 protein is CSADTPNRGYEQYF. The CDR3 DNA reads TGCAGTGCTGATACCCCGAACCGGGGCTACGAGCAGTACTTC.

This clonotype turned up a few times. This rearrangement joins TRBV24-1 to TRBJ2-7; D call uncertain. CDR1 is KGHDR, CDR2 SFDVKD, per germline. The CDR3 covers 13 residues. Trimming shortened V by 3 bases and J by 5 bases, and 10 bases separated the two germline ends. The CDR3 loop reads CATSDPSLHEQYF. Here the CDR3 DNA reads TGTGCCACCAGTGATCCCTCCCTGCACGAGCAGTACTTC.

This chain uses TRBV7-9 with TRBJ2-3; tentatively, D is TRBD1 (5 bases). V lost 1 base and J lost 2, with 10 bases in between. The CDR3 totals 15 residues. From germline, CDR1 is SEHNR and CDR2 FQNEAQ (reference sequence). CDR3 sequence reads: CASSLVADITDTQYF. The CDR3 DNA reads as TGTGCCAGCAGCTTAGTGGCGGACATCACAGATACGCAGTATTTT.

The chain combines TRBV7-9 with TRBJ2-3; TRBD2 agrees at 10 bases. This CDR3 comprises 16 residues. Looked up from germline, CDR1 is SEHNR and CDR2 is FQNEAQ (reference sequence). The V gene end was trimmed by 5 bases and the J gene end by 2 bases; junction bases not matched to a gene: 7. The DNA for the CDR3 is TGTGCCAGCAGCCCGAGGACTAGCGGACTCACAGATACGCAGTATTTT. This gives the protein CASSPRTSGLTDTQYF.

This clonotype was seen a few times. The genes are TRBV6-2 or TRBV6-3 and TRBJ2-7; TRBD2 agrees at 13 bases. V was clipped by 6 bases and J by 5 bases; unmatched bases: 7. The CDR3 runs to 15 residues. Germline CDR1 reads MNHEY; CDR2 reads SVGEGT. The CDR3: CASSITSGRADEQYF. CDR3 nucleotides: TGTGCCAGCAGCATAACTAGCGGGAGGGCCGACGAGCAGTACTTC.

The chain recombines TRBV5-1 with TRBJ2-7, with 7 bases matching TRBD1. The CDR3 is made up of 15 amino acids. With V trimmed by 4 bases and J by 0 bases, 7 bases remained unmatched. Per the germline V gene, CDR1 is SGHRS and CDR2 is YFSETQ. The CDR3 coding sequence is TGCGCCAGCAGCCCGGTGACAGGGTCCTCCTACGAGCAGTACTTC. The encoded protein is CASSPVTGSSYEQYF.

The chain recombines TRBV20-1 with TRBJ1-1, with D perhaps TRBD1 (5 bases). The CDR3 loop spans 18 amino acids. V was cut by 1 base and J by 0 bases, with 21 bases left in between. Germline V lookup: CDR1 DFQATT, CDR2 SNEGSKA (reference sequence). The CDR3 reads CSARVPWGRTLMNTEAFF. The CDR3 region has the DNA TGCAGTGCTAGAGTACCCTGGGGGAGGACCCTCATGAACACTGAAGCTTTCTTT.

The V and J genes are TRBV2 and TRBJ1-1, with 8 bases that match TRBD1. Germline CDR1 reads SNHLY; CDR2 reads FYNNEI. V lost 1 base to trimming and J lost 1 base; unmatched junction nucleotides: 8. This CDR3 is 17 amino acids long. CDR3 in DNA: TGTGCCAGCAGTGAAGTTAGGACAGGGCCTTCGAACACTGAAGCTTTCTTT. Its protein product is CASSEVRTGPSNTEAFF.

This CDR3 is CASSQPLAGGSNEQFF. The CDR3, as DNA: TGTGCCAGCAGCCAACCTCTAGCGGGAGGGTCAAATGAGCAGTTCTTC. V gene TRBV7-2 combines with J gene TRBJ2-1; the match to TRBD2 covers 12 bases. Germline CDR1 reads SGHTA; CDR2 reads FQGNSA. V shed 5 bases and J 7 bases; nucleotides not matched to a gene: 9. The CDR3 length is 16 residues.

This clonotype was detected only a few times. V is TRBV12-3 or TRBV12-4 and J is TRBJ2-1, with D uncertain. V was pared by 8 bases and J by 9 bases, with 8 bases between. The CDR3 extends over 10 amino acids. Written as DNA, the CDR3 is TGTGCCAGCCGCCTTGGTGAGCAGTTCTTC. Translating it yields CASRLGEQFF.

This chain connects TRBV20-1 to TRBJ2-1; tentative D call: TRBD2 (6 bases). Germline CDR1 is DFQATT and CDR2 is SNEGSKA (reference sequence). Trimming took 0 bases from V and 2 from J, leaving 14 bases between them. The CDR3 is made up of 16 amino acids. The CDR3 spells CSARDAVAVAYNEQFF. The CDR3 DNA follows: TGCAGTGCTAGAGATGCGGTAGCGGTCGCCTACAATGAGCAGTTCTTC.

This clonotype was seen only once. V and J are TRBV6-5 and TRBJ2-3, with unresolved D. V lost 3 bases and J lost 4, with 17 bases in between. The CDR3 is 16 residues long. Germline V CDR1 and CDR2: MNHEY, SVGAGI. Here the CDR3 DNA reads TGTGCCAGCAGTTATAGTGAAGAGCGAAGAGCAGATACGCAGTATTTT. It specifies CASSYSEERRADTQYF.

The CDR3 loop is CASSLSHGAYTDTQYF. As DNA, the CDR3 is TGTGCCAGCAGTTTATCCCATGGGGCCTACACAGATACGCAGTATTTT. The chain has TRBV27 and TRBJ2-3; perhaps TRBD1 as D (5 bases). CDR1 MNHEY and CDR2 SMNVEV come from the germline V gene (reference sequence). CDR3 length: 16 residues. Trimming pared 0 bases from V and 2 bases from J, leaving 12 bases between.

This rearrangement joins TRBV5-4 to TRBJ1-1; no reliable D call. Trimming removed 2 bases from V and 1 base from J, with 3 bases in between. This CDR3 has 12 amino acids. CDR1 and CDR2 from the germline V gene are SGHNT and YYREEE (reference sequence). CDR3 loop: CASSFQNTEAFF. CDR3 nucleotide sequence: TGTGCCAGCAGCTTCCAGAACACTGAAGCTTTCTTT. The full variable domain, rest sourced from reference TRBV5-4 and TRBJ1-1, is ETGVTQSPTHLIKTRGQQVTLRCSSQSGHNTVSWYQQALGQGPQFIFQYYREEENGRGNFPPRFSGLQFPNYSSELNVNALELDDSALYLCASSFQNTEAFFGQGTRLTVV.

The V gene is TRBV12-3 or TRBV12-4, the J gene TRBJ1-1; D perhaps matches TRBD1 (5 bases). With 6 bases removed from V and 0 bases from J, the gap between germline ends came to 11 bases. CDR3 length: 14 amino acids. The chain's CDR3 is CASRWGGLNTEAFF. CDR3 bases: TGTGCCAGCAGATGGGGGGGGTTGAACACTGAAGCTTTCTTT.

This chain connects TRBV24-1 to TRBJ2-1; 11 positions match TRBD2. Losses at the gene ends were 1 base for V and 4 bases for J; bases not matched to a gene: 8. This CDR3 has 18 amino acids. Germline lookup yields CDR1 KGHDR and CDR2 SFDVKD. The CDR3: CATSDFIPASGRYNEQFF. The CDR3 bases are TGTGCCACCAGTGATTTTATACCCGCTAGCGGGAGGTACAATGAGCAGTTCTTC.

The rearrangement joins TRBV7-9 to TRBJ2-7; 8 nucleotides agree with TRBD1. V lost 5 bases, J lost 3 bases, and 18 bases stayed unmatched. Germline lookup yields CDR1 SEHNR and CDR2 FQNEAQ (reference sequence). This CDR3 spans 18 amino acids. The chain's CDR3 is CASSITVTPGTGVYEQYF. CDR3 bases: TGTGCCAGCAGCATCACCGTAACACCCGGGACAGGAGTCTACGAGCAGTACTTC.

The rearrangement uses TRBV7-3 and TRBJ2-7, with a tentative D call TRBD1 (5 bases). This CDR3 is 16 amino acids long. The V gene's germline CDR1 is SGHTA and CDR2 FQGTGA. V was shortened by 2 bases and J by 6 bases, with 20 bases between the two germline ends. The CDR3 loop reads CASSLGPQQGPGEQYF. The CDR3 coding sequence is TGTGCCAGCAGCTTAGGTCCCCAGCAGGGCCCTGGCGAGCAGTACTTC. Complete variable domain (other parts from reference TRBV7-3 and TRBJ2-7): GAGVSQTPSNKVTEKGKYVELRCDPISGHTALYWYRQSLGQGPEFLIYFQGTGAADDSGLPNDRFFAVRPEGSVSTLKIQRTERGDSAVYLCASSLGPQQGPGEQYFGPGTRLTVT.

The chain links TRBV6-5 to TRBJ1-2; TRBD1 is a possible D gene (5 bases). Trimming left V 2 bases short and J 8 bases short, with 18 bases between. Germline CDR1 and CDR2: MNHEY and SVGAGI. There are 15 residues in the CDR3. In DNA, the CDR3 is TGTGCCAGCAGTTACGTGGGGGGACCTATGGAAGGCTACACCTTC. Its translation is CASSYVGGPMEGYTF.

The chain is built from TRBV15 and TRBJ2-1, with 7 bases lining up with TRBD2. CDR3 size: 15 residues. Germline CDR1 is LNHNV and CDR2 is YYDKDF (reference sequence). V trimming: 5 bases; J trimming: 2 bases; junction bases outside the gene matches: 6. The CDR3 nucleotides read TGTGCCACCAGCCAAAGCGGGGCAACCTACAATGAGCAGTTCTTC. Translating gives CATSQSGATYNEQFF.

Here the CDR3 DNA reads TGCAGCGTTGAATTGGTGGAGAGTGGTGAAGCTTTCTTT. Translating gives CSVELVESGEAFF. The gene calls are TRBV29-1 and TRBJ1-1; no definite D call. CDR3 length: 13 residues. Germline loops: CDR1 SQVTM, CDR2 ANQGSEA. V was pared by 2 bases and J by 7 bases, with 14 bases between.

The rearrangement joins TRBV5-1 to TRBJ2-5; D may be TRBD2 (5 bases). Germline V CDR1 and CDR2: SGHRS, YFSETQ. Trimming pared 4 bases from V and 5 bases from J, leaving 15 bases between. The CDR3 loop spans 14 amino acids. Written as DNA, the CDR3 is TGCGCCAGCAGCCCTGACGGGGTTGAGGAGACCCAGTACTTC. This encodes CASSPDGVEETQYF.

By its share, this clonotype is medium-sized. DNA of the CDR3: TGCGCCAGCAGCTATGACATGAACACTGAAGCTTTCTTT. Translation gives CASSYDMNTEAFF. The chain uses TRBV4-1 and TRBJ1-1; D remains unclear. Germline V gene lookup returns CDR1 MGHRA and CDR2 YSYEKL. This CDR3 is built from 13 residues. V was shortened by 5 bases and J by 0 bases, with 7 bases between the two germline ends.

The rearrangement links TRBV9 to TRBJ2-2; D gene unclear. The V gene's germline CDR1 is SGDLS and CDR2 YYNGEE. There are 14 residues in the CDR3. Trimming left V 4 bases short and J 3 bases short, with 10 bases between. The CDR3 nucleotides are TGTGCCAGCAGCAGTGACCAAGACACCGGGGAGCTGTTTTTT. As protein: CASSSDQDTGELFF.

The V call is TRBV25-1, the J call TRBJ2-7; the D gene could be TRBD1 or TRBD2 (5 bases each). V was clipped by 3 bases and J by 0 bases, with 15 bases between them. The CDR3 loop spans 16 amino acids. Germline CDR1 and CDR2: MGHDK and SYGVNS. For the CDR3, the DNA is TGTGCCAGCAGTGACTTCCGGGACGGTAGCTCCTACGAGCAGTACTTC. Its protein product is CASSDFRDGSSYEQYF.